These 23 T cell receptor beta chains were all obtained from the same sample, sequenced in a study of CD8 T cells in Susac syndrome. RNA, at about 0.45 to 1 ug, was reverse transcribed with random hexamers. TCRdb called the immunoSEQ multiplex PCR reads again in MiXCR, with one record for every CDR3 protein. Of about 140,000 distinct CDR3 sequences detected, about 95% appear once; the ten largest clones hold 0.14%. The specimen sequenced was CD4+ T cells from PBMCs. All receptors derive from a human donor with Susac syndrome.

J is TRBJ1-3 and V is TRBV27, with D perhaps TRBD1 (5 bases). V was shortened by 3 bases and J by 4 bases, with 7 bases between the two germline ends. The V gene's germline CDR1 is MNHEY and CDR2 SMNVEV (reference sequence). This CDR3 has 13 amino acids. DNA for the CDR3: TGTGCCAGCAGTTTCAGGGAAGGAAACACCATATATTTT. Protein: CASSFREGNTIYF.

V and J are TRBV20-1 and TRBJ1-1; D is undetermined. Germline V gene sequence: CDR1 DFQATT, CDR2 SNEGSKA (reference sequence). V was trimmed by 0 bases and J by 4 bases, leaving 6 bases between them. CDR3 length equals 12 residues. For the CDR3, the DNA is TGCAGTGCTAGAGATGCGGGCACTGAAGCTTTCTTT. Translation gives CSARDAGTEAFF.

The chain links TRBV11-2 to TRBJ2-3; 13 bases agree with TRBD2. The CDR3 sequence is 17 residues long. The junction had 6 bases not matched to a gene; V was cut back by 3 bases and J by 3 bases. The germline gives CDR1 SGHAT, CDR2 FQNNGV. CDR3 nucleotide sequence: TGTGCCAGCAGCTTCGGACTAGCGGGGGAGGGGACAGATACGCAGTATTTT. This encodes CASSFGLAGEGTDTQYF.

V gene TRBV23-1 combines with J gene TRBJ1-4; unclear D gene. TRBV23-1 is designated an ORF whose function remains uncertain. V lost 1 base, J lost 8 bases, and 17 bases lay in between. This CDR3 region has 16 residues. In DNA form, the CDR3 reads TGCGCCAGCAGTCAATGGTGTCTCAGGTTCGGGGAAAAACTGTTTTTT. It encodes CASSQWCLRFGEKLFF.

The chain recombines TRBV20-1 with TRBJ2-3, with 7 positions matching TRBD1. The J call may be faulty, since TRBJ1-5 better matches the DNA end. This CDR3 spans 14 amino acids. Germline V lookup: CDR1 DFQATT, CDR2 SNEGSKA (reference sequence). As DNA, the CDR3 is TGCAGTGCTCGCTCGGGAAGCGGGACAGATACGCAGCATTTT. Protein: CSARSGSGTDTQHF.

V usage is TRBV28 and J usage is TRBJ2-4; TRBD1 or TRBD2 may be the D gene (5 bases each). Germline V lookup: CDR1 MDHEN, CDR2 SYDVKM. Deletions cut 6 bases from V and 0 bases from J, with 9 bases between. The CDR3 sequence is 14 residues long. CDR3 in amino acids: CASRAGTAKNIQYF. In DNA, the CDR3 is TGTGCCAGCAGAGCCGGGACAGCCAAAAACATTCAGTACTTC. The full variable domain, with the rest looked up from reference TRBV28 and TRBJ2-4, is DVKVTQSSRYLVKRTGEKVFLECVQDMDHENMFWYRQDPGLGLRLIYFSYDVKMKEKGDIPEGYSVSREKKERFSLILESASTNQTSMYLCASRAGTAKNIQYFGAGTRLSVL.

This clonotype was observed once. The J gene is TRBJ2-1, the V gene TRBV7-2; D possibly corresponds to TRBD2 (6 bases). The V and J ends lost 5 bases and 1 base respectively, with 12 bases between them. The V gene's germline CDR1 is SGHTA and CDR2 FQGNSA. The CDR3 spans 15 residues. The CDR3 loop is CASSPTGVSYNEQFF. DNA of the CDR3: TGTGCCAGCAGCCCGACGGGGGTTTCCTACAATGAGCAGTTCTTC.

V is TRBV9 and J is TRBJ1-2, with 10 bases fitting TRBD1. The ends lost 0 bases at V and 8 bases at J; junction bases unmatched: 13. This CDR3 spans 17 amino acids. CDR1 and CDR2 (germline): SGDLS, YYNGEE. CDR3 sequence reads: CASSVEASGQGYMGYTF. Here the CDR3 DNA reads TGTGCCAGCAGCGTAGAGGCATCGGGACAGGGGTATATGGGCTACACCTTC.

The chain is built from TRBV20-1 and TRBJ1-1; D might be TRBD1 (6 bases). Germline loops: CDR1 DFQATT, CDR2 SNEGSKA (reference sequence). This CDR3 region has 13 residues. V lost 5 bases and J lost 3, with 13 bases in between. DNA of the CDR3: TGCAGTGCTGCCCAGGGGTGGGACACTGAAGCTTTCTTT. This encodes CSAAQGWDTEAFF.

The V gene is TRBV12-3 or TRBV12-4, the J gene TRBJ1-1; no clear D gene. The CDR3 contains 11 residues. The V gene lost 1 base and the J gene lost 11 bases, with 8 bases spanning the gap. CDR3: CASSLGRAAFF. CDR3 nucleotide sequence: TGTGCCAGCAGTTTAGGGAGGGCGGCTTTCTTT.

This chain joins TRBV19 and TRBJ2-5, with D possibly being TRBD2 (5 bases). Deletions cut 4 bases from V and 1 base from J, with 10 bases between. Germline lookup yields CDR1 LNHDA and CDR2 SQIVND (reference sequence). The CDR3 has 14 residues. The CDR3, as DNA: TGTGCCAGTAGTAACGGAGCGGTCCAAGAGACCCAGTACTTC. This codes for CASSNGAVQETQYF.

This clonotype was observed a single time. The rearrangement uses TRBV2 and TRBJ2-5; no definite D call. The CDR3 sequence is 11 residues long. V was cut by 6 bases and J by 10 bases, with 12 bases left in between. Germline values: CDR1 SNHLY, CDR2 FYNNEI. The CDR3 DNA reads as TGTGCCAGCAGATCAGAATTAAACCAGTACTTC. This translates into CASRSELNQYF.

Only one count was recorded for this clonotype. The chain is built from TRBV20-1 and TRBJ1-2, with 9 bases aligning to TRBD1. Germline V gene lookup returns CDR1 DFQATT and CDR2 SNEGSKA (reference sequence). The CDR3 is made up of 14 amino acids. The V and J ends lost 6 bases and 2 bases, in that order; junction bases with no gene match: 7. The CDR3 here is CSAPRGTGNYGYTF. Written as DNA, the CDR3 is TGCAGTGCCCCGAGAGGGACAGGGAACTATGGCTACACCTTC.

The CDR3 here is CASSLGTGGPETQYF. CDR3 nucleotide sequence: TGTGCCAGCAGCCTGGGCACAGGGGGTCCGGAGACCCAGTACTTC. The chain employs TRBV3-1 and TRBJ2-5, with 8 positions matching TRBD1. Trimming cost V 4 bases and J 5 bases; bases outside gene matches: 9. The CDR3 has 15 residues. The germline CDR1 and CDR2 sequences are LGHDT and YNNKEL (reference sequence).

The chain couples TRBV9 to TRBJ2-5; TRBD2 matches at 15 bases. Germline V lookup: CDR1 SGDLS, CDR2 YYNGEE. The CDR3 is 18 amino acids. V trimming: 2 bases; J trimming: 1 base; junction bases outside the gene matches: 6. DNA of the CDR3: TGTGCCAGCAGCGTTGGGACTAGCGGGAGGACTGGCCAAGAGACCCAGTACTTC. This translates into CASSVGTSGRTGQETQYF.

V and J are TRBV10-3 and TRBJ2-1; a possible D gene is TRBD2 (5 bases). CDR1 ENHRY and CDR2 SYGVKD come from the germline V gene. The CDR3 runs 16 residues. Trimming stripped 10 bases from V and 0 bases from J, with 19 bases between. The CDR3 sequence is CATYLSPGSSYNEQFF. The CDR3 bases are TGTGCCACATACTTGTCCCCGGGAAGCTCCTACAATGAGCAGTTCTTC.

The chain recombines TRBV20-1 with TRBJ2-3; D call uncertain. The CDR3 loop spans 14 amino acids. The V gene's germline CDR1 is DFQATT and CDR2 SNEGSKA (reference sequence). The germline V and J ends were trimmed by 0 bases and 2 bases, with 9 bases remaining between them. The DNA of the CDR3 is TGCAGTGCTAGAGATGCGCGGTACACAGATACGCAGTATTTT. Translation gives CSARDARYTDTQYF.

This clonotype was seen just once. The gene calls are TRBV12-5 and TRBJ1-6; a weak D match, TRBD1 (6 bases). Germline V gene sequence: CDR1 LGHNT, CDR2 FRNRAP. V was trimmed by 5 bases and J by 8 bases, leaving 10 bases between them. This CDR3 is 13 amino acids long. DNA for the CDR3: TGTGCTAGTGGTAGACAGGCCGATTCACCCCTCCACTTT. Translation: CASGRQADSPLHF.

The chain uses TRBV30 and TRBJ1-6; the match to TRBD1 covers 11 bases. With V trimmed by 5 bases and J by 10 bases, 4 bases remained unmatched. The germline V gene encodes CDR1 GTSNPN and CDR2 SVGIG (reference sequence). This CDR3 has 13 residues. The CDR3 coding sequence is TGTGCCTGGTCAGGGACAGGGGGATCACCCCTCCACTTT. Its protein product is CAWSGTGGSPLHF. The full variable domain, in which reference TRBV30 and TRBJ1-6 provide the parts outside the CDR3, is SQTIHQWPATLVQPVGSPLSLECTVEGTSNPNLYWYRQAAGRGLQLLFYSVGIGQISSEVPQNLSASRPQDRQFILSSKKLLLSDSGFYLCAWSGTGGSPLHFGNGTRLTVT.

The chain has TRBV29-1 and TRBJ2-5; a possible D gene is TRBD2 (6 bases). This CDR3 comprises 12 residues. The germline V gene encodes CDR1 SQVTM and CDR2 ANQGSEA. V shed 4 bases and J shed 1 base, with 7 bases lying between them. The chain's CDR3 is CSVARGQETQYF. CDR3 sequence (DNA): TGCAGCGTTGCGCGGGGCCAAGAGACCCAGTACTTC. Full variable domain (rest looked up from reference TRBV29-1 and TRBJ2-5): SAVISQKPSRDICQRGTSLTIQCQVDSQVTMMFWYRQQPGQSLTLIATANQGSEATYESGFVIDKFPISRPNLTFSTLTVSNMSPEDSSIYLCSVARGQETQYFGPGTRLLVL.

The chain joins TRBV10-3 to TRBJ1-1; no definite D call. V lost 3 bases, J lost 3 bases, and 8 bases lay in between. This CDR3 is built from 13 residues. Looked up from germline, CDR1 is ENHRY and CDR2 is SYGVKD. CDR3 in amino acids: CAISDVVHTEAFF. In DNA, the CDR3 is TGTGCCATCAGTGATGTGGTACACACTGAAGCTTTCTTT.

The chain combines TRBV10-3 with TRBJ2-7, with 8 bases lining up with TRBD1. The CDR3 extends over 14 amino acids. J was trimmed by 5 bases and V by 6 bases; bases with no gene match: 9. Germline CDR1 is ENHRY and CDR2 is SYGVKD. CDR3 nucleotide sequence: TGTGCCATCAGGGATCCCGGACAGGGAGACGAGCAGTACTTC. Amino acids: CAIRDPGQGDEQYF.

This clonotype was seen a single time. The chain uses TRBV18 and TRBJ1-2; 9 nucleotides agree with TRBD1. CDR3 length: 14 residues. V shed 4 bases, J shed 7 bases, and the junction held 7 bases outside the gene matches. In germline, CDR1 is KGHSH, CDR2 LQKENI. Here the CDR3 reads CASSLEQGARGYTF. The CDR3 bases are TGTGCCAGCTCACTTGAACAGGGGGCCCGTGGCTACACCTTC. Using reference TRBV18 and TRBJ1-2 for the parts outside the CDR3, the full variable domain is NAGVMQNPRHLVRRRGQEARLRCSPMKGHSHVYWYRQLPEEGLKFMVYLQKENIIDESGMPKERFSAEFPKEGPSILRIQQVVRGDSAAYFCASSLEQGARGYTFGSGTRLTVV.